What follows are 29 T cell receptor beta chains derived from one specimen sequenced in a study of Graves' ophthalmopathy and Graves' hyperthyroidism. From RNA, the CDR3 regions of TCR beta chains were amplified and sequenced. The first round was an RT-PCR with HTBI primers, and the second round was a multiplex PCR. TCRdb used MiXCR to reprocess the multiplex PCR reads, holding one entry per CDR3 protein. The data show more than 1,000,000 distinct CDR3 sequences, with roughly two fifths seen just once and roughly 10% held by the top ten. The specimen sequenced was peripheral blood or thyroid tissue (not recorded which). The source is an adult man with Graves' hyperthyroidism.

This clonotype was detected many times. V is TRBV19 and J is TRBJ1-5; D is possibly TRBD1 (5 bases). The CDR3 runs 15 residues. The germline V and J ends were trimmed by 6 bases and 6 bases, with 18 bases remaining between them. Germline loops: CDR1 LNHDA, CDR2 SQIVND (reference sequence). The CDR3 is CASRPEVSGGQPQHF. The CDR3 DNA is TGTGCCAGTAGACCCGAGGTGTCGGGGGGTCAGCCCCAGCATTTT.

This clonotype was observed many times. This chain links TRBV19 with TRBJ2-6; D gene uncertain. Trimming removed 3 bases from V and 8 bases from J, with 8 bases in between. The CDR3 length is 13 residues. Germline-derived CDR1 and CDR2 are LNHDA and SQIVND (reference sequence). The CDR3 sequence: CASSISSTNVLTF. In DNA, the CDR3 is TGTGCCAGTAGTATTTCCTCCACCAACGTCCTGACTTTC.

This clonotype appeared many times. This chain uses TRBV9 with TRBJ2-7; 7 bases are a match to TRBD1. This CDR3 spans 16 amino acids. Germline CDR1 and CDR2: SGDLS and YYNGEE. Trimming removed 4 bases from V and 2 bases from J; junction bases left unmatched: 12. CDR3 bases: TGTGCCAGCAGCCTTCGCTCCGGGACAGCAACCTACGAGCAGTACTTC. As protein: CASSLRSGTATYEQYF.

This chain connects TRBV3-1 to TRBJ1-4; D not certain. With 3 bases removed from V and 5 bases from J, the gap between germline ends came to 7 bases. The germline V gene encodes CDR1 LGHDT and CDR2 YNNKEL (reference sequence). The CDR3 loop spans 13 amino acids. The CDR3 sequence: CASSQGWNEKLFF. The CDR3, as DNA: TGTGCCAGCAGCCAGGGGTGGAATGAAAAACTGTTTTTT. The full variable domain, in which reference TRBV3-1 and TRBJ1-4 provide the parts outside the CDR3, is DTAVSQTPKYLVTQMGNDKSIKCEQNLGHDTMYWYKQDSKKFLKIMFSYNNKELIINETVPNRFSPKSPDKAHLNLHINSLELGDSAVYFCASSQGWNEKLFFGSGTQLSVL.

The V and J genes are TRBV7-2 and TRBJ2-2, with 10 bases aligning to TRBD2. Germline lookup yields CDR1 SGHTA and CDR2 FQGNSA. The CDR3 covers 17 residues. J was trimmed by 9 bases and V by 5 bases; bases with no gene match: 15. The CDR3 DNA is TGTGCCAGCAGCCCCCGCCCAGGGAGCGGGGGGGCCCGGGAGCTGTTTTTT. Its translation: CASSPRPGSGGARELFF.

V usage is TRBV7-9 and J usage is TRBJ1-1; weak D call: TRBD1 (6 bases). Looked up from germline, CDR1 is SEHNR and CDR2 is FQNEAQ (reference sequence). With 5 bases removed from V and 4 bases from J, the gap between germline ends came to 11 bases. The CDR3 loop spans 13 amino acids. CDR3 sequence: CASSDRGRTEAFF. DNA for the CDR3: TGTGCCAGCAGCGACCGGGGGCGCACTGAAGCTTTCTTT.

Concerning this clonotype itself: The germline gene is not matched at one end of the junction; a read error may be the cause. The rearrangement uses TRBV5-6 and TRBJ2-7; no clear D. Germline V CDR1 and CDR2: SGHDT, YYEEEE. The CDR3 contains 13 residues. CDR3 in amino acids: CASSLPDWYERYF. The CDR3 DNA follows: TGTGCCAGCAGCTTGCCTGACTGGTACGAGCGGTACTTC.

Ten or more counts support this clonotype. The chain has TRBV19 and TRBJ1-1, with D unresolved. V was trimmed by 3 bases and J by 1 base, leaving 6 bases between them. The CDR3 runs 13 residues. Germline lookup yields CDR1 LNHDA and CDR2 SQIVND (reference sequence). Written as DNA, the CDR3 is TGTGCCAGTAGTATTTTGGAGAACACTGAAGCTTTCTTT. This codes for CASSILENTEAFF.

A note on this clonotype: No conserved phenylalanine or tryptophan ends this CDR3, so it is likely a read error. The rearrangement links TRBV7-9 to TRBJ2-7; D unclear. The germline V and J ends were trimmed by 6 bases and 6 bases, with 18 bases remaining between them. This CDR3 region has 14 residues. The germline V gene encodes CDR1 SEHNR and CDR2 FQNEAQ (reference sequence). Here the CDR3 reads CASRWAQGIGEQYL. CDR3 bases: TGTGCCAGCAGGTGGGCTCAAGGGATTGGCGAGCAGTACCTC.

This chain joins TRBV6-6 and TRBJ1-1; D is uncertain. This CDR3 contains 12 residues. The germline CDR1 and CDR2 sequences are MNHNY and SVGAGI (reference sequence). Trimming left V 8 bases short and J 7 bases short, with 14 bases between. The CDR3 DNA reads TGTGCCAGCGGACGACGGGCCGGTGAAGCTTTCTTT. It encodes CASGRRAGEAFF.

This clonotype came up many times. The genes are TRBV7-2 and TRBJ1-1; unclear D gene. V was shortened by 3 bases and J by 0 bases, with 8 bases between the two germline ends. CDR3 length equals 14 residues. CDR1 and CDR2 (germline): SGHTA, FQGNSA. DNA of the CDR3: TGTGCCAGCAGCTTCATCCGCATGAACACTGAAGCTTTCTTT. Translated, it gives CASSFIRMNTEAFF.

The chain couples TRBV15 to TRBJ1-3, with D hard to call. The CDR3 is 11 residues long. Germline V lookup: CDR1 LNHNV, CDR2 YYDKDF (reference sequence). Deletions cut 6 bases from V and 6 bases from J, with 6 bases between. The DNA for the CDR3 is TGTGCCACCAGAATACTAAACACCATATATTTT. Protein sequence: CATRILNTIYF.

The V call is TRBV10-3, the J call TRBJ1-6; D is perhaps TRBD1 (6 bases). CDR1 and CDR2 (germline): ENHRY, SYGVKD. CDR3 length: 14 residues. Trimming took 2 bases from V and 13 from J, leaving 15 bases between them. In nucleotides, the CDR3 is TGTGCCATCAGTGAGGGGACATTAGAAGCTCCCCTCCACTTT. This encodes CAISEGTLEAPLHF.

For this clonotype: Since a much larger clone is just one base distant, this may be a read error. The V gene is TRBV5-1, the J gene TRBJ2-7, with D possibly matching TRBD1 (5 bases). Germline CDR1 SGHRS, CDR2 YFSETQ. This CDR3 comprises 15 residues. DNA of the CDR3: TGCGCCAGCAGCTTGGTGGTTGGCAGGGAAAGCGAGCAGTGCTTC. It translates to CASSLVVGRESEQCF.

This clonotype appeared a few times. This CDR3 reads CASSSLSGTGSVWGANVLTF. The CDR3 nucleotides are TGTGCCAGCAGTTCTTTATCCGGGACAGGGTCCGTCTGGGGGGCCAACGTCCTGACTTTC. The chain combines TRBV27 with TRBJ2-6; 9 bases agree with TRBD1. The CDR3 sequence is 20 residues long. From germline, CDR1 is MNHEY and CDR2 SMNVEV (reference sequence). V lost 4 bases and J lost 4; bases outside the gene matches: 17.

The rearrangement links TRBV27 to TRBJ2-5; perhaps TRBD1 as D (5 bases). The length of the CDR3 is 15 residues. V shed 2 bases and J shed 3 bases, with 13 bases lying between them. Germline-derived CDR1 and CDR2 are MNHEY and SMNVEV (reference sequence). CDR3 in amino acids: CASSLAAGPKETQYF. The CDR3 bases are TGTGCCAGCAGTTTAGCGGCAGGGCCTAAAGAGACCCAGTACTTC.

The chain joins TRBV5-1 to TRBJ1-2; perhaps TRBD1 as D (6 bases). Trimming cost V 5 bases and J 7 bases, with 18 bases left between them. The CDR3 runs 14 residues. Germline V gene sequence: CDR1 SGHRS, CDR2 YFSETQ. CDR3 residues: CASSSDRLQGGYTF. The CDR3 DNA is TGCGCCAGCAGTTCTGACAGGTTACAGGGTGGCTACACCTTC.

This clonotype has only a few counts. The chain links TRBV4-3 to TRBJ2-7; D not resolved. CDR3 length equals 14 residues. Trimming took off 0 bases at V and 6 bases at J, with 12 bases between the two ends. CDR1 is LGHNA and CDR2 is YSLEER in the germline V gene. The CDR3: CASSQDVSGAEQYF. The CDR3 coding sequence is TGCGCCAGCAGCCAAGATGTGTCGGGCGCCGAGCAGTACTTC.

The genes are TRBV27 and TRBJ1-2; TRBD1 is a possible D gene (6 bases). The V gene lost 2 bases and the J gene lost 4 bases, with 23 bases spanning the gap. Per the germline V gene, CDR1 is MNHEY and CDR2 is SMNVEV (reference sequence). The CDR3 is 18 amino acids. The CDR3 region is CASSLTGRYGGGFYGYTF. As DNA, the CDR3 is TGTGCCAGCAGTTTAACCGGGCGTTACGGGGGCGGATTCTATGGCTACACCTTC.

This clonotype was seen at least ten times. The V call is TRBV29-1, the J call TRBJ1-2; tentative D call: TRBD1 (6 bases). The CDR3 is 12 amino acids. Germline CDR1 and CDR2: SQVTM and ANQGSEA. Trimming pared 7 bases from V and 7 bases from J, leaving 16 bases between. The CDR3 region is CSAEWGALGYTF. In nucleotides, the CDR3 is TGCAGCGCAGAATGGGGGGCTCTTGGCTACACCTTC.

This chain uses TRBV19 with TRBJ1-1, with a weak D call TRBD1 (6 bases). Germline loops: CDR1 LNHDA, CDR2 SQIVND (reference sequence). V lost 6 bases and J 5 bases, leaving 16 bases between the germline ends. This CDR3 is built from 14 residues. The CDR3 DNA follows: TGTGCCAGTAGCCGTGGGAACAGGGTAACTGAAGCTTTCTTT. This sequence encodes CASSRGNRVTEAFF. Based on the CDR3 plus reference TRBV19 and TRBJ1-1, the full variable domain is DGGITQSPKYLFRKEGQNVTLSCEQNLNHDAMYWYRQDPGQGLRLIYYSQIVNDFQKGDIAEGYSVSREKKESFPLTVTSAQKNPTAFYLCASSRGNRVTEAFFGQGTRLTVV.

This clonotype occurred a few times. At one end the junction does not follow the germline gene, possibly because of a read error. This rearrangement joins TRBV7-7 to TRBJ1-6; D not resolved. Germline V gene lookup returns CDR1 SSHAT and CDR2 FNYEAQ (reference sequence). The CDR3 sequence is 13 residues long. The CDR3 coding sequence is TGTGCTAGCAGCTTAGAGAGGTCTTCACCCCTCCACTTT. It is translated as CASSLERSSPLHF. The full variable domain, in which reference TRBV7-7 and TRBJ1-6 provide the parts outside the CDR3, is GAGVSQSPRYKVTKRGQDVTLRCDPISSHATLYWYQQALGQGPEFLTYFNYEAQPDKSGLPSDRFSAERPEGSISTLTIQRTEQRDSAMYRCASSLERSSPLHFGNGTRLTVT.

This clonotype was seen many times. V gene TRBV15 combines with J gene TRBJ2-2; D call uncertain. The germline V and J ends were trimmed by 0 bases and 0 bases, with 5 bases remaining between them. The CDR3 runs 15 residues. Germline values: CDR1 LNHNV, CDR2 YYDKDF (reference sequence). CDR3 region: CATSRDVPNTGELFF. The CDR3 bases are TGTGCCACCAGCAGAGATGTCCCGAACACCGGGGAGCTGTTTTTT. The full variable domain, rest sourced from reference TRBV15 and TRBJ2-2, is DAMVIQNPRYQVTQFGKPVTLSCSQTLNHNVMYWYQQKSSQAPKLLFHYYDKDFNNEADTPDNFQSRRPNTSFCFLDIRSPGLGDTAMYLCATSRDVPNTGELFFGEGSRLTVL.

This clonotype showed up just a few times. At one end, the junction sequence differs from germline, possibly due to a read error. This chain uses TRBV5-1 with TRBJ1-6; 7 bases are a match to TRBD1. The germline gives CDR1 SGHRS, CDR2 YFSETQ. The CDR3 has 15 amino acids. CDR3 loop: CASRGMEGAYSPLHF. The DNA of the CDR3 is TGTGCCAGCAGAGGAATGGAGGGGGCGTATTCACCCCTCCACTTT.

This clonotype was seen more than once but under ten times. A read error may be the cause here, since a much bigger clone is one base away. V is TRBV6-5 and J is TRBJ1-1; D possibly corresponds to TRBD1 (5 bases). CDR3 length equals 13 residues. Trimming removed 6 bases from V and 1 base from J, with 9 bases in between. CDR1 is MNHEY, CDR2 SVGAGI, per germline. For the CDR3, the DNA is TGTGCCAGCAGAATCGGACAGAACACTGAAGCTTTCTTT. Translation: CASRIGQNTEAFF.

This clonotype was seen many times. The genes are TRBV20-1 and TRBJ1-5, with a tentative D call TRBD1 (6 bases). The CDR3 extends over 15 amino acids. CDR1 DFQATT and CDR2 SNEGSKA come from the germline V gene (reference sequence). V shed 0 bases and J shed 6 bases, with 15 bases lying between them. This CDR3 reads CSARDVRGSSQPQHF. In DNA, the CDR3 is TGCAGTGCTAGAGATGTCAGGGGCTCTTCTCAGCCCCAGCATTTT.

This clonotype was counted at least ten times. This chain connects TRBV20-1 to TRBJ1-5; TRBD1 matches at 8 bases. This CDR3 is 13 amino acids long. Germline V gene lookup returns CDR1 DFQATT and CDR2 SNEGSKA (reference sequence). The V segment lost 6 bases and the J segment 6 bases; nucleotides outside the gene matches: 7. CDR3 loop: CSATGTGIQPQHF. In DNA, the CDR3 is TGCAGTGCAACCGGGACAGGAATTCAGCCCCAGCATTTT.

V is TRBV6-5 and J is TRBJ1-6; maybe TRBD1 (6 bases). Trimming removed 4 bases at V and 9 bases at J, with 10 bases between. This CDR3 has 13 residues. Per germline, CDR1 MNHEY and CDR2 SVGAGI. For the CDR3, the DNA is TGTGCCAGCAGTTCAGGGGCTGGTTCACCCCTCCACTTT. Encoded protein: CASSSGAGSPLHF.

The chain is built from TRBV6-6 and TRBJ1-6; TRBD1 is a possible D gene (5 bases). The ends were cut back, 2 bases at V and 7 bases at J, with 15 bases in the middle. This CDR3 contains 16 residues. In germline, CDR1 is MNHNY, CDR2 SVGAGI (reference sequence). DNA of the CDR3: TGTGCCAGCAGTTACGGACGGGACCGAGGGAATTCACCCCTCCACTTT. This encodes CASSYGRDRGNSPLHF.